The clone carrying this T cell receptor (beta chain) occurred a few times. This sample is drawn from a study of blood T cell repertoires in COVID-19. Study-level background: There were acute and convalescent COVID-19 samples, and they came from the United States, Italy and Spain.

The germline V gene encodes CDR1 MDHEN and CDR2 SYDVKM. V shed 2 bases, J shed 9 bases, and the junction held 7 bases outside the gene matches. This CDR3 has 15 residues. The assay was immunoSEQ multiplex PCR, and TCRdb's table has in-frame clones only and misses some. The repertoire includes 150,000 to 200,000 clones, more than 60% of them detected once, and around an eighth sits in the top ten. Sequencing was done on a sample of peripheral blood. The gene calls are TRBV28 and TRBJ1-6; 7 bases match TRBD1. The source of this sequence is a man in his fifties or sixties who had recovered from COVID-19. The CDR3 coding sequence is TGTGCCAGCAGTTTACCCGACAGGGCTACTTCACCCCTCCACTTT. It specifies CASSLPDRATSPLHF. Complete variable domain (other parts from reference TRBV28 and TRBJ1-6): DVKVTQSSRYLVKRTGEKVFLECVQDMDHENMFWYRQDPGLGLRLIYFSYDVKMKEKGDIPEGYSVSREKKERFSLILESASTNQTSMYLCASSLPDRATSPLHFGNGTRLTVT.